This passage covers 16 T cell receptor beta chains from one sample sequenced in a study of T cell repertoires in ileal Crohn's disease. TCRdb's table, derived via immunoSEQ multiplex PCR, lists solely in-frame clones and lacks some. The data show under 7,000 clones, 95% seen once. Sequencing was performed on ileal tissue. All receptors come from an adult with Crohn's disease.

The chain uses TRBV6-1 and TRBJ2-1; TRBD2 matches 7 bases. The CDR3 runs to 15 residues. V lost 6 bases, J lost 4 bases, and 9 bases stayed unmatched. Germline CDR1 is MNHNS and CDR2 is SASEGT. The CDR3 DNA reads TGTGCCAGCAGGAGGGACTACCAAGGGTACAATGAGCAGTTCTTC. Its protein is CASRRDYQGYNEQFF.

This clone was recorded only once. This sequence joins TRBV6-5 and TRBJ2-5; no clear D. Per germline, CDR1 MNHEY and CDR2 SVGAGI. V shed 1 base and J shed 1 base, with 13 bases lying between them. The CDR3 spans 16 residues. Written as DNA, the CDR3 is TGTGCCAGCAGTTACTGGGTTCCAGGTCCCCAAGAGACCCAGTACTTC. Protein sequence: CASSYWVPGPQETQYF.

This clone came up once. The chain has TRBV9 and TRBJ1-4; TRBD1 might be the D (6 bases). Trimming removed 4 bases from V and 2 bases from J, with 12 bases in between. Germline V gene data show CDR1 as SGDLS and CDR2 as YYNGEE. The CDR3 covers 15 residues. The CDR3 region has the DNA TGTGCCAGCAGCAAACTACAGGGTACTAATGAAAAACTGTTTTTT. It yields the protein CASSKLQGTNEKLFF.

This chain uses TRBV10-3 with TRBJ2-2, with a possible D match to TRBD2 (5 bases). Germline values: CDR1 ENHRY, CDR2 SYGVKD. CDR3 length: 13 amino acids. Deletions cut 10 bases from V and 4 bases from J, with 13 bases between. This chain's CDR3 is CATGDIGTGELFF. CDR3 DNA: TGTGCCACCGGGGATATTGGCACCGGGGAGCTGTTTTTT.

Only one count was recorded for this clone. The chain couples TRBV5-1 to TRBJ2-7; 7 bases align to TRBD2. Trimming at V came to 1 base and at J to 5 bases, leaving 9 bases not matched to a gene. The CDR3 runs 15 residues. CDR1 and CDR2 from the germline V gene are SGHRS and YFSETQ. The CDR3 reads CASSLTVSGRDEQYF. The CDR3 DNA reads TGCGCCAGCAGCTTGACGGTTTCAGGGAGGGACGAGCAGTACTTC.

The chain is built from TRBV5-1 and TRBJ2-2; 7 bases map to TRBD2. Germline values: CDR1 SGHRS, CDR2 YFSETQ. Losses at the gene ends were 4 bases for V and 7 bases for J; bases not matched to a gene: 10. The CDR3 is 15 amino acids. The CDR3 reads CASSPGRLAGGELFF. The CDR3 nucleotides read TGCGCCAGCAGCCCCGGTAGACTAGCAGGCGGGGAGCTGTTTTTT.

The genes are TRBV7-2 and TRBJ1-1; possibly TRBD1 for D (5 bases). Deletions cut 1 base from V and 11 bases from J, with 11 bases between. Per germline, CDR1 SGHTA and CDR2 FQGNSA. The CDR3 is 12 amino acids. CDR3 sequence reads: CASSLEGRVAFF. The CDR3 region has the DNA TGTGCCAGCAGCTTAGAGGGCAGGGTGGCTTTCTTT. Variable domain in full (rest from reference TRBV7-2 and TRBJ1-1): GAGVSQSPSNKVTEKGKDVELRCDPISGHTALYWYRQSLGQGLEFLIYFQGNSAPDKSGLPSDRFSAERTGGSVSTLTIQRTQQEDSAVYLCASSLEGRVAFFGQGTRLTVV.

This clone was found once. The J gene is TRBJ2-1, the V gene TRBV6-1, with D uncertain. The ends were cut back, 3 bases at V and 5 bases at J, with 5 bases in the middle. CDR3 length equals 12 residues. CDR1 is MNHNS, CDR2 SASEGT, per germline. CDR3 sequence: CASSEAHNEQFF. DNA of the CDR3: TGTGCCAGCAGTGAGGCCCACAATGAGCAGTTCTTC.

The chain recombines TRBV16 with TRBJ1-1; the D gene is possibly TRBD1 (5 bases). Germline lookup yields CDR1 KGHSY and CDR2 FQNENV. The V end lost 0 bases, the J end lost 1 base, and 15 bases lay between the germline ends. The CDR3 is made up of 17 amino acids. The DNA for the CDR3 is TGTGCCAGCAGCCAATCGTTTTGGCAGGGAGGGAACACTGAAGCTTTCTTT. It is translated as CASSQSFWQGGNTEAFF.

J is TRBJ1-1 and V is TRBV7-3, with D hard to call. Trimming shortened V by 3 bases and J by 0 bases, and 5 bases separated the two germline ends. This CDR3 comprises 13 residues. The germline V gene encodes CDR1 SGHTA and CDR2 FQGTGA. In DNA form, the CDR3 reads TGTGCCAGCAGCTTCCAGGTGAACACTGAAGCTTTCTTT. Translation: CASSFQVNTEAFF.

The CDR3, as DNA: TGTGCCAGCAGTCCAACTACCTACCCCCTCTATGGCTACACCTTC. Amino acids: CASSPTTYPLYGYTF. The chain joins TRBV6-6 to TRBJ1-2, with unresolved D. V gave up 5 bases and J gave up 4 bases, with 17 bases separating them. Germline V gene sequence: CDR1 MNHNY, CDR2 SVGAGI (reference sequence). CDR3 size: 15 residues.

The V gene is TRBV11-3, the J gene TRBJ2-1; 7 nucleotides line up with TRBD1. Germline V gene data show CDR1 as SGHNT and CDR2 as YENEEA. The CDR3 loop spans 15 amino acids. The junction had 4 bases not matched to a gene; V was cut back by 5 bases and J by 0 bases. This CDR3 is CASSRTGSSYNEQFF. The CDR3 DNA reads TGTGCCAGCAGCCGGACAGGCAGCTCCTACAATGAGCAGTTCTTC.

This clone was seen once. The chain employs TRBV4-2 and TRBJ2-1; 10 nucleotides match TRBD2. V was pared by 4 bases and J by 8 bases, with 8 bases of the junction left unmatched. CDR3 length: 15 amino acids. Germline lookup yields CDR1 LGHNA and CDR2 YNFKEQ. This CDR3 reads CASSPGLAGAYEQFF. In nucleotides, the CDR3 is TGTGCCAGCAGCCCCGGTCTAGCGGGGGCCTATGAGCAGTTCTTC.

CDR3 DNA: TGTGCCAGCAGCTTACGAGGGCTTGCCTACGAGCAGTACTTC. It specifies CASSLRGLAYEQYF. The rearrangement uses TRBV13 and TRBJ2-7; a weak D match, TRBD2 (5 bases). V was trimmed by 2 bases and J by 2 bases, leaving 10 bases between them. The CDR3 is 14 amino acids. The germline CDR1 and CDR2 sequences are PRHDT and FYEKMQ (reference sequence).

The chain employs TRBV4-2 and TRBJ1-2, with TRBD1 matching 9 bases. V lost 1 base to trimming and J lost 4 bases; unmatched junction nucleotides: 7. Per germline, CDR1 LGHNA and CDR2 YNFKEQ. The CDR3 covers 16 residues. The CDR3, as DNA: TGTGCCAGCAGCCAAGTAATGGGACAGGGTGCCTATGGCTACACCTTC. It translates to CASSQVMGQGAYGYTF.

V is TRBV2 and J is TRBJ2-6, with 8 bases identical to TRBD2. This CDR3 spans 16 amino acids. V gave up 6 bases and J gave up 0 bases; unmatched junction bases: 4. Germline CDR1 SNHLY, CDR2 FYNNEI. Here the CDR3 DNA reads TGTGCCAGCAGAGCGGGAGTAGGCTCTGGGGCCAACGTCCTGACTTTC. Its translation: CASRAGVGSGANVLTF.